The sample holds a few counts of the clone carrying this T cell receptor (beta chain). What it binds is unknown. The data are from a study of response to subunit inactivated influenza vaccine. The study, taken as a whole, reports: The authors offered the suggestion that each seasonal influenza vaccination recruits few new T cells.

TCRdb re-derived calls from the RT-PCR reads in MiXCR, one entry per CDR3 protein. This sample carries roughly 150,000 distinct CDR3 sequences, about 11% of them seen once, and the ten largest clones take around 12%. Trimming took off 5 bases at V and 0 bases at J, with 11 bases between the two ends. The CDR3 length is 14 residues. CDR1 and CDR2 from the germline V gene are DFQATT and SNEGSKA (reference sequence). The source material was non-naive T cells sorted from PBMCs, sampled 45 days after vaccination. The receptor's source is a man in his fifties or sixties who received an inactivated influenza vaccine. The chain links TRBV20-1 to TRBJ1-3, with D uncertain. DNA of the CDR3: TGCAGTGCTTTAAGTCTCCACTCTGGAAACACCATATATTTT. Protein product: CSALSLHSGNTIYF.